The source of this T cell receptor (beta chain) is a study of blood T cell repertoires in COVID-19. Study-level background: The study drew acute and convalescent COVID-19 samples from the United States, Italy and Spain. Sources were T cells, B-cell-depleted T cells, or PBMCs; the material itself was cDNA or gDNA.

CDR1 is SGHTA, CDR2 FQGTGA, per germline. The CDR3 is 14 amino acids. V was trimmed by 2 bases and J by 6 bases, leaving 13 bases between them. Generated by immunoSEQ multiplex PCR, the TCRdb table keeps only in-frame clones and is missing some. The sample shows around 180,000 clones, 88% of them seen only once. The sequence was collected from a man aged 60-69 years with acute or convalescent COVID-19. The genes are TRBV7-3 and TRBJ1-2; D is unclear. The sequenced material came from peripheral blood. The CDR3 is CASSLEPAADGYTF. DNA of the CDR3: TGTGCCAGCAGCTTAGAACCGGCAGCGGATGGCTACACCTTC.